This TCR beta chain was sequenced in a study of cytomegalovirus exposure and HLA in healthy donors. On the study more broadly: Some 180 million T cells yielded under 130 million unique TCR beta sequences in earlier analysis. Whole-study findings and limits: A link between a missense DCLRE1C variant and TCR beta V- and J-gene trimming emerged from a later analysis. In an earlier analysis, in about 530 donors, most V segments appeared productive either ~87% or ~30% of the time.

In the case of this clone: What it recognizes is unknown.

Amplification used 60 Vbeta primers and 13 Jbeta primers. Sequencing used immunoSEQ multiplex PCR; TCRdb keeps in-frame clones, though not all of them. The table lists 170,000 or so clones, roughly 78% of them singletons. Donors were nominally healthy when sampled, though unrecorded immune exposures were likely. Per the germline V gene, CDR1 is SQVTM and CDR2 is ANQGSEA. CDR3 length equals 14 residues. V lost 4 bases, J lost 7 bases, and 20 bases lay in between. The clonotype was recovered from a boy under 18 in good health and CMV-seronegative. The V call is TRBV29-1, the J call TRBJ2-7, with D possibly being TRBD2 (6 bases). The specimen sequenced was PBMCs. The CDR3: CSVGGGTSPTEQYF. CDR3 sequence (DNA): TGCAGCGTTGGGGGCGGGACCTCCCCTACTGAGCAGTACTTC.